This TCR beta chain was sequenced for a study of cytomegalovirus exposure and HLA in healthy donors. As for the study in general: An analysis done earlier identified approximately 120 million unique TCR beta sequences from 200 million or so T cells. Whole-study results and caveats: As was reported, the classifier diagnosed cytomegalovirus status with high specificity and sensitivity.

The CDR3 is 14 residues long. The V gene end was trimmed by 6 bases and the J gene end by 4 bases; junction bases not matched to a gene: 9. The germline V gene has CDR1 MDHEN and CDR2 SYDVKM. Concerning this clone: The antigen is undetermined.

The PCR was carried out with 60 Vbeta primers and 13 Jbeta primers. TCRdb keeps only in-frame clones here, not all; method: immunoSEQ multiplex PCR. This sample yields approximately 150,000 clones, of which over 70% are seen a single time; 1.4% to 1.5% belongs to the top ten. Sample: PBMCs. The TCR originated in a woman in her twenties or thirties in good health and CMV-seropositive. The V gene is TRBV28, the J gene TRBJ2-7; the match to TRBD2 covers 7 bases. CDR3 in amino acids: CASSPVTSAYEQYF. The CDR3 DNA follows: TGTGCCAGCAGCCCCGTCACTAGCGCTTACGAGCAGTACTTC.